The next 12 T cell receptor beta chains were all read from a single sample in a study of T cell responses to AZD1222 COVID-19 vaccine. Using immunoSEQ multiplex PCR, the repertoire was profiled, and TCRdb retains in-frame clones only, with some absent. The data show more than 150,000 clones, approximately 87% seen once. The sequencing here drew on peripheral blood, taken on day 0 of MenACWY control vaccination. The receptors here all came from an adult in good health.

The rearrangement links TRBV5-4 to TRBJ2-7, with TRBD1 matching 9 bases. This CDR3 contains 16 residues. Germline loops: CDR1 SGHNT, CDR2 YYREEE (reference sequence). After removal of 1 base from V and 6 bases from J, the junction contained 11 bases not matched to a gene. The CDR3 nucleotides read TGTGCCAGCAGCTTGTTTAGGGGACAGGGATTAGGCGAGCAGTACTTC. Residues: CASSLFRGQGLGEQYF.

This clone was counted between two and nine times. This chain connects TRBV19 to TRBJ2-2; perhaps TRBD2 as D (5 bases). Germline V gives CDR1 LNHDA, CDR2 SQIVND (reference sequence). This CDR3 spans 14 amino acids. With 3 bases removed from V and 7 bases from J, the gap between germline ends came to 12 bases. The DNA of the CDR3 is TGTGCCAGTAGTATCAAGGACTTCCTCGGGGAGCTGTTTTTT. Its translation is CASSIKDFLGELFF.

The chain links TRBV24-1 to TRBJ2-1, with TRBD1 identical over 10 bases. From germline, CDR1 is KGHDR and CDR2 SFDVKD. The junction had 4 bases not matched to a gene; V was cut back by 9 bases and J by 3 bases. This CDR3 spans 14 amino acids. The CDR3 loop is CATRGQGNYNEQFF. CDR3 nucleotides: TGTGCCACCCGGGGACAGGGGAACTACAATGAGCAGTTCTTC.

This clone was seen once. This specimen includes other DNA sequences encoding the same CDR3. The chain carries TRBV18 and TRBJ2-5; the match to TRBD2 covers 11 bases. The CDR3 covers 16 residues. Germline loops: CDR1 KGHSH, CDR2 LQKENI. Losses at the gene ends were 0 bases for V and 4 bases for J; bases not matched to a gene: 4. CDR3 coding DNA: TGTGCCAGCTCACCACCGGGGCTAGCGGGAGGAGAGACCCAGTACTTC. This encodes CASSPPGLAGGETQYF.

The CDR3 sequence: CASSSGQGAYEQYF. CDR3 DNA sequence: TGTGCCAGCAGCTCGGGACAGGGGGCCTACGAGCAGTACTTC. This rearrangement joins TRBV5-4 to TRBJ2-7, with 11 bases identical to TRBD1. The germline V gene has CDR1 SGHNT and CDR2 YYREEE (reference sequence). The trim removed 3 bases at V and 2 bases at J, leaving 1 base unmatched. The CDR3 loop spans 14 amino acids.

The V and J genes are TRBV4-2 and TRBJ2-7; D is possibly TRBD2 (5 bases). CDR3 size: 17 residues. With 4 bases removed from V and 3 bases from J, the gap between germline ends came to 22 bases. Germline V gives CDR1 LGHNA, CDR2 YNFKEQ. CDR3 bases: TGTGCCAGCAGCCGGACCCGGACGACTCTCGGAGGCTACGAGCAGTACTTC. Its protein is CASSRTRTTLGGYEQYF.

V gene TRBV4-1 combines with J gene TRBJ2-7; D is perhaps TRBD2 (5 bases). The CDR3 contains 15 residues. Germline loops: CDR1 MGHRA, CDR2 YSYEKL. Trimming pared 1 base from V and 5 bases from J, leaving 15 bases between. The CDR3 reads CASSQAIASYNEQYF. Here the CDR3 DNA reads TGCGCCAGCAGCCAAGCAATAGCTAGCTACAACGAGCAGTACTTC.

The chain carries TRBV6-5 and TRBJ2-1, with D maybe TRBD1 (5 bases). The germline V and J ends were trimmed by 0 bases and 8 bases, with 11 bases remaining between them. Looked up from germline, CDR1 is MNHEY and CDR2 is SVGAGI. The CDR3 is 14 residues long. The CDR3 nucleotides read TGTGCCAGCAGTTACTCCCGGACATCCCATGAGCAGTTCTTC. Translation gives CASSYSRTSHEQFF.

The chain employs TRBV6-5 and TRBJ2-7; TRBD1 agrees at 8 bases. CDR1 is MNHEY, CDR2 SVGAGI, per germline. Unmatched junction bases numbered 8, after V lost 10 bases and J lost 3 bases. This CDR3 region has 13 residues. DNA for the CDR3: TGTGCCACCTCCGGGACAGGACACTACGAGCAGTACTTC. Protein: CATSGTGHYEQYF.

This chain uses TRBV27 with TRBJ2-2; 10 bases are shared with TRBD2. J lost 7 bases, V lost 0 bases, and 8 bases had no gene match. Germline V gene lookup returns CDR1 MNHEY and CDR2 SMNVEV (reference sequence). This CDR3 has 17 amino acids. The CDR3 DNA follows: TGTGCCAGCAGTTTATCGATAAGCGGGGGGGCGATCGGGGAGCTGTTTTTT. It specifies CASSLSISGGAIGELFF.

V usage is TRBV28 and J usage is TRBJ1-4; 9 bases map to TRBD1. The germline gives CDR1 MDHEN, CDR2 SYDVKM. The trim removed 4 bases at V and 4 bases at J, leaving 1 base unmatched. This CDR3 has 14 residues. The CDR3 is CASSSTGGNEKLFF. CDR3 nucleotide sequence: TGTGCCAGCAGTTCGACAGGGGGTAATGAAAAACTGTTTTTT.

The V and J genes are TRBV7-9 and TRBJ2-3, with a tentative D call TRBD2 (6 bases). Germline CDR1 and CDR2: SEHNR and FQNEAQ (reference sequence). The CDR3 consists of 16 residues. V was cut by 5 bases and J by 0 bases, with 15 bases left in between. DNA for the CDR3: TGTGCCAGCAGCCCCCGGGGCGGGATTAGCACAGATACGCAGTATTTT. It yields the protein CASSPRGGISTDTQYF.